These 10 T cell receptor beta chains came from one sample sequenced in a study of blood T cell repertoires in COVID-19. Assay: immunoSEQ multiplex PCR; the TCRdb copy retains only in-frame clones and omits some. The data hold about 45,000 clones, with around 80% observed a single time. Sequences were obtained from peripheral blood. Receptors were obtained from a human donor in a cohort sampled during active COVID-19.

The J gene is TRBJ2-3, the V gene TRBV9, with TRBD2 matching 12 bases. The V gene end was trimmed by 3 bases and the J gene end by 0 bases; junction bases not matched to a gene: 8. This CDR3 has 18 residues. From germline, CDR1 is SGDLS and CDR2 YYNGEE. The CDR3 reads CASSASGTSGYSTDTQYF. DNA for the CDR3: TGTGCCAGCAGCGCCTCCGGGACTAGCGGGTACAGCACAGATACGCAGTATTTT.

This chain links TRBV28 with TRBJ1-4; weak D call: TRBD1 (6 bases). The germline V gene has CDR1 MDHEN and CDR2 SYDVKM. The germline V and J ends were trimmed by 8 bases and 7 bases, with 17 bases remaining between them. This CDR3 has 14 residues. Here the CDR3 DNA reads TGTGCCAGCCAAGTACAGGGTGGAGCTGAAAAACTGTTTTTT. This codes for CASQVQGGAEKLFF.

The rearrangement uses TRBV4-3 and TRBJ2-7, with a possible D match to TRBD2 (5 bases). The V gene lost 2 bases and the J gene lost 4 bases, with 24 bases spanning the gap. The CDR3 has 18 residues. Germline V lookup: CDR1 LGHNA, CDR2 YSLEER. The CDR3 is CASSQNSPRTGTTYEQYF. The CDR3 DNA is TGCGCCAGCAGCCAAAATTCTCCCAGGACTGGAACAACTTACGAGCAGTACTTC.

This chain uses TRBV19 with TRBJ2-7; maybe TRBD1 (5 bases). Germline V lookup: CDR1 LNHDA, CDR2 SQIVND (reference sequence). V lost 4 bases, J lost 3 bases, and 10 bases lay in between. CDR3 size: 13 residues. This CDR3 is CASSSGAGYEQYF. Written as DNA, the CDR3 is TGTGCCAGTAGTAGTGGGGCAGGCTACGAGCAGTACTTC. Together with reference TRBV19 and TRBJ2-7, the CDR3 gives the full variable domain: DGGITQSPKYLFRKEGQNVTLSCEQNLNHDAMYWYRQDPGQGLRLIYYSQIVNDFQKGDIAEGYSVSREKKESFPLTVTSAQKNPTAFYLCASSSGAGYEQYFGPGTRLTVT.

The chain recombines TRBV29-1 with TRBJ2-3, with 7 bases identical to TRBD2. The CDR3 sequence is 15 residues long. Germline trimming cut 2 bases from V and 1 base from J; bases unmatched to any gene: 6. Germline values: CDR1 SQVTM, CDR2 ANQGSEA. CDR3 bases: TGCAGCGTTGAAACCGCGGGGGTAGGCACAGATACGCAGTATTTT. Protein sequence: CSVETAGVGTDTQYF.

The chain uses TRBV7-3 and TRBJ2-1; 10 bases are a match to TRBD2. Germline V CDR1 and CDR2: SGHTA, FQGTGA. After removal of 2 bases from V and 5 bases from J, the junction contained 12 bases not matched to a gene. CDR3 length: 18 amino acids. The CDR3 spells CASSLGPGASGGHNEQFF. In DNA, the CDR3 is TGTGCCAGCAGCTTAGGCCCGGGGGCTAGCGGGGGCCACAATGAGCAGTTCTTC.

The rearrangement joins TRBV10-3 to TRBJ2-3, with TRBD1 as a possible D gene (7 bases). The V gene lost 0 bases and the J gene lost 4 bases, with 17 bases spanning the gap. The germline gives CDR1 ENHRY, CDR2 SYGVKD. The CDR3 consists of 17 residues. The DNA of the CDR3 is TGTGCCATCAGTGAGTCTCCGACAGGGAGGAACTCAGATACGCAGTATTTT. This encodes CAISESPTGRNSDTQYF.

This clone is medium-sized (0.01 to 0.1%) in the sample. The CDR3 protein is CASSSGEFTEAFF. The CDR3 nucleotides read TGTGCCAGCAGCTCTGGGGAGTTCACTGAAGCTTTCTTT. The gene calls are TRBV7-8 and TRBJ1-1; the D is unclear. CDR3 length equals 13 residues. CDR1 is SGHVS and CDR2 is FQNEAQ in the germline V gene. V dropped 4 bases and J dropped 4 bases, with 10 bases sitting between them.

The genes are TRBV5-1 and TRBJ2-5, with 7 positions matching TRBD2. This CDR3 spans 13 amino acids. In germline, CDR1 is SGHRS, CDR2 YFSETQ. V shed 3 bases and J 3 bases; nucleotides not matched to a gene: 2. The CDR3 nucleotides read TGCGCCAGCAGCTCTCGGGGGGAAGAGACCCAGTACTTC. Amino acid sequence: CASSSRGEETQYF.

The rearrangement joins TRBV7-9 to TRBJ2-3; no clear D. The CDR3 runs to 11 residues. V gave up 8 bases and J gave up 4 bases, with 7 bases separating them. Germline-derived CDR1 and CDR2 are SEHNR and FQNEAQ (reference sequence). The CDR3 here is CASRIADTQYF. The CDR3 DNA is TGTGCCAGCCGAATAGCAGATACGCAGTATTTT.